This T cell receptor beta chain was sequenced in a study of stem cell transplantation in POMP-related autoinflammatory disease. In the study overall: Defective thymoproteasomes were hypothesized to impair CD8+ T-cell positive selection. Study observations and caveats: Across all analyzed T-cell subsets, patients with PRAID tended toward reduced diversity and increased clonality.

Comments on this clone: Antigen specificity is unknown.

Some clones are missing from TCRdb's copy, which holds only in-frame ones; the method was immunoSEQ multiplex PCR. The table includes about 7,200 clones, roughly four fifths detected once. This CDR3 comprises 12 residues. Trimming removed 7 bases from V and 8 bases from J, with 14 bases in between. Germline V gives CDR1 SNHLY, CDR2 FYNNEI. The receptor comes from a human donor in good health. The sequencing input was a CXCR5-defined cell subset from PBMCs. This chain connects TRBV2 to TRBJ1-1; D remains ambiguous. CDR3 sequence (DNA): TGTGCCAGCACCGGCCAGAGGAGGGAAGCTTTCTTT. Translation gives CASTGQRREAFF.